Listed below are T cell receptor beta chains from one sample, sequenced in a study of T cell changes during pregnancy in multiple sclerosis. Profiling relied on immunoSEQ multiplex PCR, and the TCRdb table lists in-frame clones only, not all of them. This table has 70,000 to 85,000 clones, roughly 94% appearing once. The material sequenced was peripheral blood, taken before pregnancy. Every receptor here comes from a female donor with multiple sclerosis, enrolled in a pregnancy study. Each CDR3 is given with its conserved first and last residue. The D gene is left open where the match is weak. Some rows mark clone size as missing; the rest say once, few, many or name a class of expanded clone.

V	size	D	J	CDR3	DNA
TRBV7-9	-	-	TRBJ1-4	CASSFEGGGEKLFF	TGTGCCAGCAGCTTTGAGGGGGGGGGTGAAAAACTGTTTTTT
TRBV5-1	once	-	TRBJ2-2	CASSLTTGYTGELFF	TGCGCCAGCAGCTTGACCACAGGATACACCGGGGAGCTGTTTTTT
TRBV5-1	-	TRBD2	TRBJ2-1	CASSTSGSLYNEQFF	TGCGCCAGCAGCACTAGCGGATCCCTCTACAATGAGCAGTTCTTC
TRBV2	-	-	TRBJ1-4	CASSANHILFF	TGTGCCAGCAGTGCAAATCACATACTGTTTTTT
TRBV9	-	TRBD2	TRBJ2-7	CASSALAGGPGEQYF	TGTGCCAGCAGCGCCTTAGCGGGAGGGCCGGGCGAGCAGTACTTC
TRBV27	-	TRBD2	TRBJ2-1	CASSLSGLAGSYQEHEQFF	TGTGCCAGCAGTTTATCAGGACTAGCGGGATCATACCAGGAGCATGAGCAGTTCTTC
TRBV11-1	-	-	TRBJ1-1	CASSLSGEVNTEAFF	TGTGCCAGCAGCTTGTCGGGGGAAGTGAACACTGAAGCTTTCTTT
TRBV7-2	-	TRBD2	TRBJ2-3	CASSLSRTSSDTQYF	TGTGCCAGCAGCCTCTCTCGGACTAGCTCGGATACGCAGTATTTT
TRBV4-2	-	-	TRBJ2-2	CASSQEGSNTGELFF	TGTGCCAGCAGCCAAGAGGGCTCGAACACCGGGGAGCTGTTTTTT
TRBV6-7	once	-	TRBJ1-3	CASSYSSRRMFHF	TGTGCCAGCAGTTACTCGAGTCGGCGGATGTTCCATTTT
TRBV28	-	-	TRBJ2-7	CAAEGAYEQYF	TGTGCCGCAGAAGGGGCCTACGAGCAGTACTTC
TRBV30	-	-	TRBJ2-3	CAWSVTGLGDTQYF	TGTGCCTGGAGTGTTACAGGCTTGGGGGATACGCAGTATTTT
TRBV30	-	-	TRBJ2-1	CAWTASADVTYNEQFF	TGTGCCTGGACCGCTTCAGCGGATGTTACCTACAATGAGCAGTTCTTC
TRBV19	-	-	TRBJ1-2	CASSGGRTTGYTF	TGTGCCAGTAGTGGAGGCAGGACGACTGGCTACACCTTC
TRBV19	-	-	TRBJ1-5	CASSGDIFFPQHF	TGTGCCAGTAGTGGGGACATTTTTTTTCCCCAGCATTTT
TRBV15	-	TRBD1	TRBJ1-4	CATSKRQGPLAANEKLFF	TGTGCCACCAGCAAACGACAGGGGCCCTTGGCAGCTAATGAAAAACTGTTTTTT
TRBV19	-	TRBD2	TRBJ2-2	CASSVRLAGGTNTGELFF	TGTGCCAGTAGTGTCCGACTAGCGGGAGGGACGAACACCGGGGAGCTGTTTTTT
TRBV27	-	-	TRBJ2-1	CASSCSPGHQNEQFF	TGTGCCAGCAGCTGCTCGCCGGGACACCAAAATGAGCAGTTCTTC
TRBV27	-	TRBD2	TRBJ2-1	CASSGLAGARGYNEQFF	TGTGCCAGCAGTGGACTAGCGGGAGCTCGGGGTTATAATGAGCAGTTCTTC
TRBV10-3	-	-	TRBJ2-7	CAISSGLSYEQYF	TGTGCCATCAGTTCGGGACTGTCCTACGAGCAGTACTTC
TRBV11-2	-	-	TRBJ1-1	CASSLGRRTKEETEAFF	TGTGCCAGCAGCTTAGGTCGCAGGACTAAGGAGGAGACTGAAGCTTTCTTT
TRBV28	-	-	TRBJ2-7	CASSFGFAVDEQYF	TGTGCCAGCAGTTTTGGGTTTGCGGTGGACGAGCAGTACTTC
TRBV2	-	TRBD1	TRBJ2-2	CNDRVNTGELFF	TGTAACGACAGGGTGAACACCGGGGAGCTGTTTTTT